This T cell receptor beta chain was retrieved from a study of T-cell reconstitution after alpha-beta-depleted transplantation in children. Germline V lookup: CDR1 SGHTA, CDR2 FQGNSA. CDR3 size: 16 residues. V lost 5 bases and J 0 bases, leaving 17 bases between the germline ends. This clonotype has more than one count but fewer than ten. Molecular barcoding with unique molecular identifiers was used for the TCRbeta library. Via MiXCR, TCRdb re-called the PCR reads, giving one row per CDR3 protein. Found here are around 92,000 distinct CDR3 sequences, 12% of them singletons; the top ten hold around 13%.

This specimen consisted of PBMCs from the stem cell graft donor, obtained from the stem cell graft. The clonotype comes from a human donor who donated a stem cell graft to a child with inherited bone marrow failure. The V gene is TRBV7-2, the J gene TRBJ2-7; either TRBD1 or TRBD2 may supply D (5 bases each). The CDR3 loop reads CASSRTGTAVSYEQYF. CDR3 sequence (DNA): TGTGCCAGCAGCAGAACCGGGACCGCTGTCTCCTACGAGCAGTACTTC.